This T cell receptor (beta chain) was identified in a study of T cell responses to AZD1222 COVID-19 vaccine. Germline values: CDR1 SQVTM, CDR2 ANQGSEA. CDR3 length: 13 amino acids. Trimming took 3 bases from V and 7 from J; bases not matched to a gene: 4. A note on this clone: Its target is not known.

Produced via immunoSEQ multiplex PCR; TCRdb's table is partial and in-frame only. The table includes 150,000 to 180,000 clones, roughly 90% detected once. Study-wide results and caveats: Sampled repertoires all dated from after the peak T cell response. Nearly half of unique spike-specific TCRs reportedly avoided B.1.351 and B.1.1.7 mutated regions.

Sample: peripheral blood, taken on day 0 of AZD1222 vaccination. The clonotype comes from an adult in good health. The chain employs TRBV29-1 and TRBJ2-1; TRBD1 agrees at 9 bases. CDR3 sequence reads: CSVERTGVNEQFF. As DNA, the CDR3 is TGCAGCGTTGAGAGGACAGGGGTAAATGAGCAGTTCTTC.